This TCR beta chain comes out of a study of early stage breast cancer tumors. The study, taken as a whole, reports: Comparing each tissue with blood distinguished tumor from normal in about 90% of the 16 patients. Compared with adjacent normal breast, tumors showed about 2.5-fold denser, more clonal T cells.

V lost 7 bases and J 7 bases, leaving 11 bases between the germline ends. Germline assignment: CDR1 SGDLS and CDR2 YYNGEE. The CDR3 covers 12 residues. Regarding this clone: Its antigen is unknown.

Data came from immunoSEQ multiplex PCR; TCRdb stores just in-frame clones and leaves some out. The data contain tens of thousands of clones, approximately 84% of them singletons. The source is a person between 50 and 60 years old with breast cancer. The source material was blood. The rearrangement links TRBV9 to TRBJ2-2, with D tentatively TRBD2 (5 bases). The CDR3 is CASGGQSGELFF. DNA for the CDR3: TGTGCCAGCGGCGGGCAAAGCGGGGAGCTGTTTTTT.